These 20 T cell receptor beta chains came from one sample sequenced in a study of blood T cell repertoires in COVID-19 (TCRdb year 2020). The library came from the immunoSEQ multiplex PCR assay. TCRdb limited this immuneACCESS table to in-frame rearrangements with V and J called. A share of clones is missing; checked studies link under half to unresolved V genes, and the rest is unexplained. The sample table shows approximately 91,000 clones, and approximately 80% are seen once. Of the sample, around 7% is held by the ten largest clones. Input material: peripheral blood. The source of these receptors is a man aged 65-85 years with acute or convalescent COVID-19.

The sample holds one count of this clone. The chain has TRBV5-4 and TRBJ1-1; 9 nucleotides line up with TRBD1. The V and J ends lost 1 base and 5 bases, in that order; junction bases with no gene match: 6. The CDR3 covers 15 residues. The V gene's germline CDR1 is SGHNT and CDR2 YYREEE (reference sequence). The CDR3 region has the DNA TGTGCCAGCAGCTTGAAGGGACAGGGAAATACTGAAGCTTTCTTT. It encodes CASSLKGQGNTEAFF. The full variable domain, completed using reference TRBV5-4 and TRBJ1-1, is ETGVTQSPTHLIKTRGQQVTLRCSSQSGHNTVSWYQQALGQGPQFIFQYYREEENGRGNFPPRFSGLQFPNYSSELNVNALELDDSALYLCASSLKGQGNTEAFFGQGTRLTVV.

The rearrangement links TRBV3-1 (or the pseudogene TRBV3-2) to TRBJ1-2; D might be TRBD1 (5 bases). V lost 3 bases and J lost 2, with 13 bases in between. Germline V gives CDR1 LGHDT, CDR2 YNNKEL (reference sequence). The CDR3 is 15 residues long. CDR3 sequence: CASSHTGLMNYGYTF. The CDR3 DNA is TGTGCCAGCAGCCACACGGGACTTATGAACTATGGCTACACCTTC.

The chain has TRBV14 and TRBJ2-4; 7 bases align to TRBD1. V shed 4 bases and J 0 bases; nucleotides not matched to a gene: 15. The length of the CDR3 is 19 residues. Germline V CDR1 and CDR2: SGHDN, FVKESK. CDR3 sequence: CASSPIHTQGVIAKNIQYF. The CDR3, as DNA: TGTGCCAGCAGCCCCATACATACTCAGGGGGTAATAGCCAAAAACATTCAGTACTTC.

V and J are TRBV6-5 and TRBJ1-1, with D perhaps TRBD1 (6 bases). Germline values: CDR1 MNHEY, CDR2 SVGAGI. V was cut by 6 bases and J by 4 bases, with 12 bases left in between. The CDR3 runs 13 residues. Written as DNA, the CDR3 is TGTGCCAGCAGACCTACAGGGTCCACTGAAGCTTTCTTT. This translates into CASRPTGSTEAFF.

The CDR3 nucleotides read TGCGCCAGCAGTGAGAATACTAGCGGGGCGAGAGAGACCCAGTACTTC. Its translation: CASSENTSGARETQYF. The chain joins TRBV10-2 to TRBJ2-5; 10 bases line up with TRBD2. This CDR3 region has 16 residues. Germline CDR1 and CDR2: WSHSY and SAAADI. The ends lost 2 bases at V and 4 bases at J; junction bases unmatched: 7.

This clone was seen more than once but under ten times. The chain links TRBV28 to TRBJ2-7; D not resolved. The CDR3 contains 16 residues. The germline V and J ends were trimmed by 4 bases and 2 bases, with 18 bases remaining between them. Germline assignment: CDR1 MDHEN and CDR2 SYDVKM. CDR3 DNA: TGTGCCAGCAGTTCCTCGACCGGTAGCTCCCCCTACGAGCAGTACTTC. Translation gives CASSSSTGSSPYEQYF.

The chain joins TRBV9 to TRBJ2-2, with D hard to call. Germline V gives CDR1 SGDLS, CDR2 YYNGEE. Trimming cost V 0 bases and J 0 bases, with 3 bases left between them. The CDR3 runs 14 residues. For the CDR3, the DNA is TGTGCCAGCAGCGTAGTCTCGAACACCGGGGAGCTGTTTTTT. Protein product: CASSVVSNTGELFF.

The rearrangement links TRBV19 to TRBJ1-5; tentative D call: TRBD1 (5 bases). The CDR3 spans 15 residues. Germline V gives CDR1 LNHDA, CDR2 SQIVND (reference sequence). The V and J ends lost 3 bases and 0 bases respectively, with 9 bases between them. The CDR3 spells CASSMRQGSNQPQHF. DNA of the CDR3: TGTGCCAGTAGTATGAGGCAGGGTAGCAATCAGCCCCAGCATTTT. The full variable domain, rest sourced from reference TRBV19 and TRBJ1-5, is DGGITQSPKYLFRKEGQNVTLSCEQNLNHDAMYWYRQDPGQGLRLIYYSQIVNDFQKGDIAEGYSVSREKKESFPLTVTSAQKNPTAFYLCASSMRQGSNQPQHFGDGTRLSIL.

The CDR3 DNA is TGTGCCAGCAGCCGGTGGCAAAGTGGTGAGCAGTTCTTC. Amino acid sequence: CASSRWQSGEQFF. The genes are TRBV14 and TRBJ2-1; D remains unclear. Germline V gene lookup returns CDR1 SGHDN and CDR2 FVKESK. This CDR3 contains 13 residues. With 4 bases removed from V and 9 bases from J, the gap between germline ends came to 13 bases.

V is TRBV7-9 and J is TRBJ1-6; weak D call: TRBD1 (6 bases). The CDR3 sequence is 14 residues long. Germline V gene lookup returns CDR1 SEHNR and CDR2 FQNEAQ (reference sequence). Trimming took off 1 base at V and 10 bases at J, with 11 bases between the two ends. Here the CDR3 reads CASSLGGQNSPLHF. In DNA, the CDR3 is TGTGCCAGCAGCTTAGGGGGACAAAACTCACCCCTCCACTTT.

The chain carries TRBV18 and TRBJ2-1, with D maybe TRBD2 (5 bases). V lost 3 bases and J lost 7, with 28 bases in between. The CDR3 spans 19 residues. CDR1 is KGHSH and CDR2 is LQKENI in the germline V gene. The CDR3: CASSPGAESVGSWSNEQFF. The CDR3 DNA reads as TGTGCCAGCTCACCGGGAGCCGAGTCGGTTGGATCATGGTCGAATGAGCAGTTCTTC.

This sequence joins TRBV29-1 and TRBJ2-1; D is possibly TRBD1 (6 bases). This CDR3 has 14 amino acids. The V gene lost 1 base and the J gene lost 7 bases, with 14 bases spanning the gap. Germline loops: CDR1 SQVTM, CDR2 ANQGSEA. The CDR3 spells CSVEGQDTVNEQFF. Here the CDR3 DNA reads TGCAGCGTTGAAGGACAGGATACGGTAAATGAGCAGTTCTTC.

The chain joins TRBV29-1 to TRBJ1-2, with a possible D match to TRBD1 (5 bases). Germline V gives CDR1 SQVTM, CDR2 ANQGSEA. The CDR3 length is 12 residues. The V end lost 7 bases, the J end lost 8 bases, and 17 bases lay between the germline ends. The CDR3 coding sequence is TGCAGCGCGAGGGGCAAGGTGGGCGGCTACACCTTC. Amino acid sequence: CSARGKVGGYTF.

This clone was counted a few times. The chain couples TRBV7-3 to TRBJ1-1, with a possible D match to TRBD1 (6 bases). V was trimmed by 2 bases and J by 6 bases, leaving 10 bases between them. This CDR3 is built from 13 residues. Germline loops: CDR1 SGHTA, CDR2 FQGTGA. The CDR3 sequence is CASSLLGQSEAFF. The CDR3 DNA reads TGTGCCAGCAGCTTACTCGGACAGTCTGAAGCTTTCTTT.

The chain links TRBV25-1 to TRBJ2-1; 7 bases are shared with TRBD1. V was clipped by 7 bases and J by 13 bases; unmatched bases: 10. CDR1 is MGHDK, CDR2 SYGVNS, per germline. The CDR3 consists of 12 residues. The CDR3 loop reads CASTRDSHNQFF. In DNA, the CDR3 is TGTGCCAGCACCCGGGACAGCCACAATCAGTTCTTC.

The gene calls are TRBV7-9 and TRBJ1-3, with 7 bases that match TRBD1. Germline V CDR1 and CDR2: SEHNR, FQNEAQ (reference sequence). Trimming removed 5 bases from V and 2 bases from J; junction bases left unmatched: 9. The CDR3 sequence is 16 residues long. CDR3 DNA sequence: TGTGCCAGCAGCCCCCGGGGACAGTTCACTGGAAACACCATATATTTT. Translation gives CASSPRGQFTGNTIYF.

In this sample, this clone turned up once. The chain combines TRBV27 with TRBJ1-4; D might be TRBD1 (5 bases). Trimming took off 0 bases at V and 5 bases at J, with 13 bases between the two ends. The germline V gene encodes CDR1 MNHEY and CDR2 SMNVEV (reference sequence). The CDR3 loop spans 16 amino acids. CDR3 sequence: CASSLSPRAGNEKLFF. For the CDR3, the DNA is TGTGCCAGCAGTTTATCCCCTAGGGCAGGGAATGAAAAACTGTTTTTT.

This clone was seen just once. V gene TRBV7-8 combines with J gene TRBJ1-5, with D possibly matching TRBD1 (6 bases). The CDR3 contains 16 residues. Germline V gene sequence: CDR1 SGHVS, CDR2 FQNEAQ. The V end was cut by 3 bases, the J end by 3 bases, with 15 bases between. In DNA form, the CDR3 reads TGTGCCAGCAGCTTGGGGGCCGAAACTACCAATCAGCCCCAGCATTTT. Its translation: CASSLGAETTNQPQHF. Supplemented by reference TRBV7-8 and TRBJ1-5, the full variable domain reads GAGVSQSPRYKVAKRGQDVALRCDPISGHVSLFWYQQALGQGPEFLTYFQNEAQLDKSGLPSDRFFAERPEGSVSTLKIQRTQQEDSAVYLCASSLGAETTNQPQHFGDGTRLSIL.

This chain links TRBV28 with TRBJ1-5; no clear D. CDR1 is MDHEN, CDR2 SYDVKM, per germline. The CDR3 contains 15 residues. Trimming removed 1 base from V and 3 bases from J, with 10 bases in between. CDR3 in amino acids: CASSLFPADNQPQHF. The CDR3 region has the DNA TGTGCCAGCAGTTTATTTCCCGCAGACAATCAGCCCCAGCATTTT.

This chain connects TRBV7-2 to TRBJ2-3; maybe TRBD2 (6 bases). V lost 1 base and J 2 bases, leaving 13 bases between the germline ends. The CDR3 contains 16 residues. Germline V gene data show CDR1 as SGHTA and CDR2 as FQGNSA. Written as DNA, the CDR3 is TGTGCCAGCAGCTTAGGGGACTTCTCTTACACAGATACGCAGTATTTT. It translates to CASSLGDFSYTDTQYF.